The 15 T cell receptor beta chains in this list originate from one sample, sequenced in a study of blood T cell repertoires in COVID-19. The table came from immunoSEQ multiplex PCR; TCRdb's copy has only in-frame clones and leaves some out. The sample lists some 310,000 clones, just under 90% occurring once. What was sequenced was PBMCs or T cells enriched from blood (not recorded which). These receptors all stem from a young woman who had recovered from COVID-19.

This chain uses TRBV29-1 with TRBJ1-5, with D unclear. V was cut by 4 bases and J by 1 base, with 8 bases left in between. This CDR3 contains 13 residues. Germline CDR1 reads SQVTM; CDR2 reads ANQGSEA. CDR3 nucleotides: TGCAGCGTTGTTCTACAGAGCAATCAGCCCCAGCATTTT. Translated: CSVVLQSNQPQHF.

This chain uses TRBV4-2 with TRBJ2-2, with 7 nucleotides matching TRBD1. The CDR3 is 16 residues long. V shed 4 bases, J shed 6 bases, and the junction held 11 bases outside the gene matches. Germline V gene sequence: CDR1 LGHNA, CDR2 YNFKEQ. CDR3 bases: TGTGCCAGCAGCCCGAGACAGGGCCCTTCGTCCGGGGAGCTGTTTTTT. Amino acids: CASSPRQGPSSGELFF.

V and J are TRBV11-2 and TRBJ1-2, with D unclear. With 6 bases removed from V and 8 bases from J, the gap between germline ends came to 13 bases. CDR1 is SGHAT and CDR2 is FQNNGV in the germline V gene. CDR3 length: 12 amino acids. CDR3 amino acids: CASSSEGYGYTF. Here the CDR3 DNA reads TGTGCCAGCAGTTCAGAGGGTTACGGCTACACCTTC.

This clone was detected once. The V and J genes are TRBV18 and TRBJ1-2; maybe TRBD1 (5 bases). V was pared by 5 bases and J by 2 bases, with 6 bases between. There are 12 residues in the CDR3. Germline loops: CDR1 KGHSH, CDR2 LQKENI. The CDR3 DNA sequence: TGTGCCAGCTCAACAGGCAACTATGGCTACACCTTC. Its protein is CASSTGNYGYTF. The full variable domain, with the rest looked up from reference TRBV18 and TRBJ1-2, is NAGVMQNPRHLVRRRGQEARLRCSPMKGHSHVYWYRQLPEEGLKFMVYLQKENIIDESGMPKERFSAEFPKEGPSILRIQQVVRGDSAAYFCASSTGNYGYTFGSGTRLTVV.

The chain combines TRBV6-5 with TRBJ2-7; 9 bases match TRBD2. The trim removed 1 base at V and 6 bases at J, leaving 7 bases unmatched. From germline, CDR1 is MNHEY and CDR2 SVGAGI. This CDR3 spans 15 amino acids. CDR3 region: CASSYWTSDGLEQYF. Here the CDR3 DNA reads TGTGCCAGCAGTTACTGGACTAGCGATGGGCTCGAGCAGTACTTC.

The chain employs TRBV6-6 and TRBJ1-1; D is unclear. CDR3 length: 14 amino acids. The ends were cut back, 3 bases at V and 1 base at J, with 9 bases in the middle. Germline loops: CDR1 MNHNY, CDR2 SVGAGI (reference sequence). CDR3 region: CASSYTVKNTEAFF. CDR3 sequence (DNA): TGTGCCAGCAGTTATACAGTTAAGAACACTGAAGCTTTCTTT.

The gene calls are TRBV18 and TRBJ2-1; TRBD2 agrees at 13 bases. The germline V gene encodes CDR1 KGHSH and CDR2 LQKENI. The CDR3 totals 16 residues. After removal of 6 bases from V and 8 bases from J, the junction contained 10 bases not matched to a gene. As DNA, the CDR3 is TGTGCCAGCTCTCCGGGACTAGCGGGAAGGGGGGATGAGCAGTTCTTC. It yields the protein CASSPGLAGRGDEQFF.

This clone appeared once. The chain recombines TRBV13 with TRBJ1-2; D is possibly TRBD1 (6 bases). The CDR3 is 15 amino acids. Germline CDR1 is PRHDT and CDR2 is FYEKMQ (reference sequence). V lost 0 bases and J lost 3, with 11 bases in between. The CDR3 region is CASSLGTDSHYGYTF. The CDR3 DNA is TGTGCCAGCAGCTTAGGGACGGACAGTCACTATGGCTACACCTTC.

The chain combines TRBV4-2 with TRBJ2-3; maybe TRBD2 (6 bases). Germline-derived CDR1 and CDR2 are LGHNA and YNFKEQ. V lost 1 base, J lost 6 bases, and 11 bases lay in between. The CDR3 is 14 amino acids. CDR3 in amino acids: CASSQGTSGDTQYF. DNA of the CDR3: TGTGCCAGCAGCCAAGGGACCAGCGGGGATACGCAGTATTTT.

About this clone: This same CDR3 is encoded by further DNA sequences in the sample. This sequence joins TRBV7-9 and TRBJ1-5, with D perhaps TRBD1 (5 bases). The ends were cut back, 3 bases at V and 5 bases at J, with 8 bases in the middle. Germline V gene lookup returns CDR1 SEHNR and CDR2 FQNEAQ (reference sequence). The CDR3 contains 13 residues. CDR3 nucleotide sequence: TGTGCCAGCAGCTTGGCGGGGGATCAGCCCCAGCATTTT. Translation gives CASSLAGDQPQHF.

This clone was seen more than once but under ten times. CDR3 residues: CASSIAGSNLGNSPLHF. Written as DNA, the CDR3 is TGTGCCAGTAGTATCGCAGGGTCTAATCTGGGTAATTCACCCCTCCACTTT. This chain joins TRBV19 and TRBJ1-6, with a possible D match to TRBD1 (5 bases). The V and J ends lost 3 bases and 6 bases respectively, with 18 bases between them. The CDR3 runs to 17 residues. From germline, CDR1 is LNHDA and CDR2 SQIVND (reference sequence).

The chain uses TRBV28 and TRBJ2-7; D call uncertain. This CDR3 is 12 amino acids long. Per germline, CDR1 MDHEN and CDR2 SYDVKM. The V end lost 5 bases, the J end lost 4 bases, and 9 bases lay between the germline ends. The CDR3 nucleotides read TGTGCCAGCAGTCCTAACAGATACGAGCAGTACTTC. Amino acid sequence: CASSPNRYEQYF.

The chain couples TRBV6-5 to TRBJ2-1; 7 bases line up with TRBD1. The CDR3 loop spans 15 amino acids. V lost 5 bases and J lost 5; bases outside the gene matches: 9. Germline lookup yields CDR1 MNHEY and CDR2 SVGAGI. CDR3 residues: CASSPSGRGNNEQFF. The CDR3 DNA follows: TGTGCCAGCAGTCCCTCTGGCAGGGGGAACAATGAGCAGTTCTTC.

The chain combines TRBV28 with TRBJ2-7; no firm D call. The CDR3 consists of 15 residues. Germline values: CDR1 MDHEN, CDR2 SYDVKM. V was pared by 6 bases and J by 3 bases, with 18 bases between. CDR3 in DNA: TGTGCCAGCAGCCTGGAGCGTCGGCCACGCTACGAGCAGTACTTC. Residues: CASSLERRPRYEQYF. The variable domain in full, completed from reference TRBV28 and TRBJ2-7, reads DVKVTQSSRYLVKRTGEKVFLECVQDMDHENMFWYRQDPGLGLRLIYFSYDVKMKEKGDIPEGYSVSREKKERFSLILESASTNQTSMYLCASSLERRPRYEQYFGPGTRLTVT.

The V call is TRBV28, the J call TRBJ1-5; possible D gene TRBD1, 6 bases. The CDR3 covers 23 residues. Germline CDR1 MDHEN, CDR2 SYDVKM. The V end lost 3 bases, the J end lost 1 base, and 34 bases lay between the germline ends. The DNA for the CDR3 is TGTGCCAGCAGTTTTGTGTCCCCCGTCCTTATGGGACACAAAGGCGTAAGCAATCAGCCCCAGCATTTT. Translation: CASSFVSPVLMGHKGVSNQPQHF.